This T cell receptor (beta chain) was captured by sequencing in a study of T-cell reconstitution after alpha-beta-depleted transplantation in children. Overall study results and limits: Several hundred expanded graft clones reportedly supplied alpha-beta T cells about two months after transplant. Surviving recipient cells, namely T cells and thymic progenitors, were the source of high day-60 TCRbeta diversity in some patients.

This clonotype was seen repeatedly, ten times or more. What it binds is not known. This CDR3 is 10 amino acids long. Germline values: CDR1 LGHNT, CDR2 FRNRAP. V lost 6 bases and J 8 bases, leaving 7 bases between the germline ends. Using unique molecular identifiers, the investigators prepared the TCRbeta library. Using its own MiXCR run on the PCR reads, TCRdb lists one record per CDR3 protein. This sample yields 200,000 to 250,000 distinct CDR3 sequences, of which around 7.8% are seen a single time; 6% to 7% belongs to the top ten. The chain has TRBV12-5 and TRBJ1-1; no clear D. Sequencing used PBMCs, mostly from graft donor cells, obtained 180 days after TCRalphabeta/CD19-depleted stem cell transplant. The TCR was taken from a male patient under 18 who had a stem cell transplant for acute lymphoblastic leukemia, so the T cells may come from the graft donor. The CDR3 DNA reads as TGTGCTAGTGGAACCCCCGAAGCTTTCTTT. Amino acids: CASGTPEAFF. The full variable domain, rest sourced from reference TRBV12-5 and TRBJ1-1, is DARVTQTPRHKVTEMGQEVTMRCQPILGHNTVFWYRQTMMQGLELLAYFRNRAPLDDSGMPKDRFSAEMPDATLATLKIQPSEPRDSAVYFCASGTPEAFFGQGTRLTVV.